This T cell receptor (beta chain) emerged from a study of shared clonotypes between healthy human individuals. Generated by immunoSEQ multiplex PCR, the TCRdb table keeps only in-frame clones and is missing some. The repertoire holds some 2.1 million clones, 95% seen once, with under 0.15% in the top ten. From germline, CDR1 is MGHRA and CDR2 YSYEKL. The CDR3 totals 17 residues. The V and J ends lost 2 bases and 0 bases respectively, with 11 bases between them. This clonotype was sampled from a man younger than 35 in good health. The rearrangement joins TRBV4-1 to TRBJ1-6; D not resolved. What was sequenced was naive CD4+ T cells sorted from blood. As to subset: CD45RA+ positively selected. CDR3: CASSQSSISSYNSPLHF. CDR3 nucleotides: TGCGCCAGCAGCCAATCTTCTATCAGCTCCTATAATTCACCCCTCCACTTT.